These 18 T cell receptor beta chains originate from one sample sequenced in a study of blood T cells in healthy people across ages. Together with a sample-barcoded 5' primer, a J-beta primer mix was included in a second PCR lasting roughly 6 to 12 cycles. TCRdb re-analysed the 5' RACE reads in MiXCR, keeping a single row per CDR3 protein. The table lists around 1,000,000 distinct CDR3 sequences, approximately 25% of them singletons. These records were also assigned to another study, of T cells of mothers and their children.

Specimen: blood. Every receptor here comes from a girl aged 2 to 9 in good health.

The chain carries TRBV5-1 and TRBJ1-1, with D maybe TRBD1 (5 bases). The CDR3 is made up of 15 amino acids. Trimming cost V 4 bases and J 5 bases, with 18 bases left between them. Per germline, CDR1 SGHRS and CDR2 YFSETQ. For the CDR3, the DNA is TGCGCCAGCAGCCTTGGTTGGGCTGGGGGTACTGAAGCTTTCTTT. Encoded protein: CASSLGWAGGTEAFF. The full variable domain, its missing parts supplied by reference TRBV5-1 and TRBJ1-1, is KAGVTQTPRYLIKTRGQQVTLSCSPISGHRSVSWYQQTPGQGLQFLFEYFSETQRNKGNFPGRFSGRQFSNSRSEMNVSTLELGDSALYLCASSLGWAGGTEAFFGQGTRLTVV.

This clonotype was counted ten times or more. The chain links TRBV4-1 to TRBJ2-5, with no clear D. V lost 3 bases to trimming and J lost 3 bases, with 8 bases between them. Germline V gives CDR1 MGHRA, CDR2 YSYEKL. The CDR3 contains 13 residues. Here the CDR3 DNA reads TGCGCCAGCAGCCAGTTGACGGAAGAGACCCAGTACTTC. This codes for CASSQLTEETQYF.

This clonotype was seen more than once but under ten times. V gene TRBV27 combines with J gene TRBJ2-5; D might be TRBD2 (6 bases). The assigned J gene may be wrong: the sequence end matches TRBJ2-7 better. This CDR3 spans 17 amino acids. Looked up from germline, CDR1 is MNHEY and CDR2 is SMNVEV (reference sequence). The CDR3 protein is CASSLGFVGRLVYEQYF. DNA for the CDR3: TGTGCCAGCAGTTTAGGTTTTGTGGGCAGACTAGTCTACGAGCAGTACTTC.

The CDR3 is CASSTRGHTNTGELFF. In nucleotides, the CDR3 is TGTGCCAGCAGTACCCGGGGACATACTAACACCGGGGAGCTGTTTTTT. The V call is TRBV28, the J call TRBJ2-2; tentative D call: TRBD1 (6 bases). Trimming left V 5 bases short and J 2 bases short, with 15 bases between. This CDR3 comprises 16 residues. Germline loops: CDR1 MDHEN, CDR2 SYDVKM.

The V call is TRBV7-9, the J call TRBJ2-5; D is unclear. Trimming cost V 4 bases and J 4 bases, with 16 bases left between them. CDR1 and CDR2 from the germline V gene are SEHNR and FQNEAQ (reference sequence). CDR3 length: 15 residues. The CDR3 nucleotides are TGTGCCAGCAGCTCTTCCTTAGATGGTGGAGAGACCCAGTACTTC. It translates to CASSSSLDGGETQYF.

The rearrangement uses TRBV28 and TRBJ2-7; D tentatively fits TRBD1 or TRBD2 (6 bases each). Trimming cost V 1 base and J 4 bases, with 11 bases left between them. Germline V CDR1 and CDR2: MDHEN, SYDVKM. This CDR3 has 14 amino acids. CDR3 amino acids: CASSLYGGEYEQYF. As DNA, the CDR3 is TGTGCCAGCAGTTTATACGGGGGCGAGTACGAGCAGTACTTC.

V is TRBV27 and J is TRBJ2-1; D is unclear. CDR1 is MNHEY and CDR2 is SMNVEV in the germline V gene (reference sequence). This CDR3 is built from 14 residues. Trimming took 6 bases from V and 6 from J, leaving 15 bases between them. CDR3 sequence (DNA): TGTGCCAGCAGGATAGGATCGCCGTTCAATGAGCAGTTCTTC. Its protein product is CASRIGSPFNEQFF.

The genes are TRBV18 and TRBJ2-7; possible D gene TRBD2, 6 bases. The ends were cut back, 1 base at V and 9 bases at J, with 25 bases in the middle. This CDR3 is built from 17 residues. The germline CDR1 and CDR2 sequences are KGHSH and LQKENI. In DNA form, the CDR3 reads TGTGCCAGCTCACCACTCACAGCCCCGGGAGCCACCTCAGGGCAGTACTTC. Protein sequence: CASSPLTAPGATSGQYF. The entire variable domain, with the rest obtained from reference TRBV18 and TRBJ2-7, is as follows: NAGVMQNPRHLVRRRGQEARLRCSPMKGHSHVYWYRQLPEEGLKFMVYLQKENIIDESGMPKERFSAEFPKEGPSILRIQQVVRGDSAAYFCASSPLTAPGATSGQYFGPGTRLTVT.

The gene calls are TRBV2 and TRBJ2-5, with a weak D call TRBD1 (6 bases). Matching the DNA end better, TRBJ2-7 makes the J call doubtful. The germline gives CDR1 SNHLY, CDR2 FYNNEI. CDR3 size: 13 residues. The CDR3 spells CASSDGGSYEQYF. The CDR3 region has the DNA TGTGCCAGCAGTGATGGGGGCAGTTACGAGCAGTACTTC.

This clonotype was detected only a few times. The rearrangement uses TRBV28 and TRBJ2-5; D may match TRBD1 or TRBD2 (5 bases each). The tail of the sequence fits TRBJ2-7 better, so the J call may be wrong. This CDR3 has 16 amino acids. CDR1 and CDR2 from the germline V gene are MDHEN and SYDVKM. The DNA for the CDR3 is TGTGCCAGCAGTATACCTCTGGGACCCGAAGGGGACGAGCAGTACTTC. It specifies CASSIPLGPEGDEQYF.

The chain recombines TRBV10-3 with TRBJ2-3, with TRBD2 identical over 8 bases. The germline gives CDR1 ENHRY, CDR2 SYGVKD. Trimming at V came to 10 bases and at J to 2 bases, leaving 14 bases not matched to a gene. CDR3 size: 16 residues. The CDR3 nucleotides are TGTGCCAGCCGAAGGGCGGGGGGCCATTCCACAGATACGCAGTATTTT. Its protein is CASRRAGGHSTDTQYF.

This clonotype occurred a few times. V is TRBV7-2 and J is TRBJ1-1; D may be TRBD1 (6 bases). This CDR3 contains 12 residues. Between the trimmed V and J ends, which lost 3 bases and 11 bases, there was a span of 13 bases. Germline CDR1 SGHTA, CDR2 FQGNSA. CDR3 loop: CASSLVGAGAFF. The CDR3 DNA reads TGTGCCAGCAGCTTGGTGGGGGCGGGGGCTTTCTTT.

This clonotype has only a few counts. J is TRBJ2-1 and V is TRBV9, with 8 bases fitting TRBD2. Germline V gives CDR1 SGDLS, CDR2 YYNGEE. This CDR3 spans 14 amino acids. The V gene end was trimmed by 3 bases and the J gene end by 10 bases; junction bases not matched to a gene: 9. The CDR3 coding sequence is TGTGCCAGCAGCGCCGGACTAGCCCAGCCCGAGCAGTTCTTC. Translated: CASSAGLAQPEQFF.

J is TRBJ2-1 and V is TRBV7-2, with TRBD2 matching 9 bases. CDR1 is SGHTA and CDR2 is FQGNSA in the germline V gene. V shed 6 bases and J 5 bases; nucleotides not matched to a gene: 8. CDR3 length equals 15 residues. CDR3 bases: TGTGCCAGCAGTCGTAGCCTAGCGGGGAACAATGAGCAGTTCTTC. Translated: CASSRSLAGNNEQFF. The entire variable domain, with the rest obtained from reference TRBV7-2 and TRBJ2-1, is as follows: GAGVSQSPSNKVTEKGKDVELRCDPISGHTALYWYRQSLGQGLEFLIYFQGNSAPDKSGLPSDRFSAERTGGSVSTLTIQRTQQEDSAVYLCASSRSLAGNNEQFFGPGTRLTVL.

J is TRBJ2-1 and V is TRBV6-1; D is ambiguous. The CDR3 has 14 residues. The V and J ends lost 3 bases and 2 bases respectively, with 8 bases between them. Germline V CDR1 and CDR2: MNHNS, SASEGT. CDR3 nucleotide sequence: TGTGCCAGCAGTGACAGGCGGACCTACAATGAGCAGTTCTTC. This gives the protein CASSDRRTYNEQFF.

This clonotype was detected a few times. The DNA of the CDR3 is TGCGCCAGCAGCCAAGTCCTTAGACCTGGGGAGACCCAGTACTTC. It is translated as CASSQVLRPGETQYF. The chain has TRBV4-3 and TRBJ2-5, with unresolved D. The CDR3 length is 15 residues. V shed 1 base and J shed 5 bases, with 14 bases lying between them. Germline V gene data show CDR1 as LGHNA and CDR2 as YSLEER.

A few counts support this clonotype. The chain links TRBV20-1 to TRBJ2-2; D gene ambiguous. Germline assignment: CDR1 DFQATT and CDR2 SNEGSKA (reference sequence). The CDR3 length is 11 residues. V was trimmed by 1 base and J by 7 bases, leaving 4 bases between them. In DNA form, the CDR3 reads TGCAGTGCTAGAGTGTTCGGGGAGCTGTTTTTT. Translating gives CSARVFGELFF.

The chain carries TRBV3-1 and TRBJ2-4; D is ambiguous. Trimming left V 2 bases short and J 8 bases short, with 10 bases between. Looked up from germline, CDR1 is LGHDT and CDR2 is YNNKEL (reference sequence). This CDR3 has 13 residues. The chain's CDR3 is CASSQNSEDIQYF. The CDR3 DNA reads TGTGCCAGCAGCCAAAACTCGGAAGACATTCAGTACTTC.